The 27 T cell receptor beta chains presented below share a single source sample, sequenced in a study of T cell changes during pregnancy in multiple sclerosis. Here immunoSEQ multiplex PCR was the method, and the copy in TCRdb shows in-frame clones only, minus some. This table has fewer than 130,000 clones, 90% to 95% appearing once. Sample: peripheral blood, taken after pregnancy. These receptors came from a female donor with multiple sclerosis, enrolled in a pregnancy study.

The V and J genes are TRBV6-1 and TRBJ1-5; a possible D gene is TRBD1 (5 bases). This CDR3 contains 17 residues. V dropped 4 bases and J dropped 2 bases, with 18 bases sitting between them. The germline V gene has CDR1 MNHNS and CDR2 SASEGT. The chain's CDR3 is CASSVPGVRGGNQPQHF. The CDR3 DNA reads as TGTGCCAGCAGTGTCCCGGGGGTTCGAGGGGGCAATCAGCCCCAGCATTTT.

CDR3 in amino acids: CASKGQLNTEAFF. Here the CDR3 DNA reads TGCGCCAGTAAGGGACAGTTGAACACTGAAGCTTTCTTT. The rearrangement uses TRBV5-1 and TRBJ1-1, with 7 nucleotides matching TRBD1. V shed 8 bases and J 0 bases; nucleotides not matched to a gene: 4. Germline V gene sequence: CDR1 SGHRS, CDR2 YFSETQ. This CDR3 has 13 amino acids.

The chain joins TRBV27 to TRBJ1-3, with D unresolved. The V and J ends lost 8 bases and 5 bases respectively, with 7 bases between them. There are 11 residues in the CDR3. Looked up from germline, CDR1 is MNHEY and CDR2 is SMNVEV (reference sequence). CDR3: CASEERNTIYF. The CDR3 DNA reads TGTGCCAGCGAGGAAAGAAACACCATATATTTT.

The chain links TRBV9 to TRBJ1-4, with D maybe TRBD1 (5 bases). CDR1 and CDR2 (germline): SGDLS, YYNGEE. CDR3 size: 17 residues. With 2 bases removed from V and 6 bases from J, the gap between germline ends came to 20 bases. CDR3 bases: TGTGCCAGCAGCGTCGGGCCCGTTGGCAGGGAGGATGAAAAACTGTTTTTT. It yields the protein CASSVGPVGREDEKLFF.

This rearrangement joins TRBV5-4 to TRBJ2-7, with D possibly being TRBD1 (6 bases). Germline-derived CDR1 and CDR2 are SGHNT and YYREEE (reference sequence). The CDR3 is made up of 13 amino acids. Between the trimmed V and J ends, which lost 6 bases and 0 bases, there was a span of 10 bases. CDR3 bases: TGTGCCAGCACGGACAGTATCTCCTACGAGCAGTACTTC. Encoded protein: CASTDSISYEQYF.

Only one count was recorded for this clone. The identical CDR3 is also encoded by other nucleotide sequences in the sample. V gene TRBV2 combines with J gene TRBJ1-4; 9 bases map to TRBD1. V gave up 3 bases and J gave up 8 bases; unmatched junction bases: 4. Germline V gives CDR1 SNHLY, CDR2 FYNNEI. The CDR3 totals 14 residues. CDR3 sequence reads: CASSEDRGGEKLFF. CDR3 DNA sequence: TGTGCCAGCAGTGAGGACAGGGGTGGGGAAAAACTGTTTTTT.

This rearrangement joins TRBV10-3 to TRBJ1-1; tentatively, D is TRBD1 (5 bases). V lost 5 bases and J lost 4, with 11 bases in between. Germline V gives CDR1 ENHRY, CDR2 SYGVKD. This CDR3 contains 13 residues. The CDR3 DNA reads TGTGCCATCAGTTCAGACAGACCCACTGAAGCTTTCTTT. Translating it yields CAISSDRPTEAFF.

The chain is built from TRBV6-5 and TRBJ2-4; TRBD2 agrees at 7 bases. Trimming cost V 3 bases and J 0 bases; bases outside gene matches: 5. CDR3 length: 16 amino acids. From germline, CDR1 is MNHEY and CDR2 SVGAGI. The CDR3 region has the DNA TGTGCCAGCAGTTATTTCGGCGGGGGAGCCAAAAACATTCAGTACTTC. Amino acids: CASSYFGGGAKNIQYF.

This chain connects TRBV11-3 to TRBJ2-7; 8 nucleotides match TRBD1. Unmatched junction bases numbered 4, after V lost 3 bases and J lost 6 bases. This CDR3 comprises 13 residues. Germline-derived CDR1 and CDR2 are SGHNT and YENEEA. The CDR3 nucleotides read TGTGCCAGCAGCTTCCAGGGGGCGCGCGAGCAGTACTTC. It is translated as CASSFQGAREQYF.

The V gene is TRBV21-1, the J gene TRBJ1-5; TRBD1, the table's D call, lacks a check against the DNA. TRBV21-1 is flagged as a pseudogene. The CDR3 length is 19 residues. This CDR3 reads CASSKVTRDTIYSNQPQHF. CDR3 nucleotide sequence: TGTGCCAGCAGCAAAGTCACCCGGGACACGATTTATAGCAATCAGCCCCAGCATTTT.

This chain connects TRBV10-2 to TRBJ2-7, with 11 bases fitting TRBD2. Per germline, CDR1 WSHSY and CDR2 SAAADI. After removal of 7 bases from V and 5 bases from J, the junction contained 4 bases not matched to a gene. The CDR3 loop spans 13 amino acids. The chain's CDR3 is CASTVAGGHEQYF. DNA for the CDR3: TGCGCCAGCACCGTAGCGGGGGGGCACGAGCAGTACTTC.

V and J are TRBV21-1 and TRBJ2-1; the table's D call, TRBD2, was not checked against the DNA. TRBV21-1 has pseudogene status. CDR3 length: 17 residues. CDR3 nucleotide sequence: TGTGCCAGCAGCAAAGAGGCAGCGGGGACACTCTACAATGAGCAGTTCTTC. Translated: CASSKEAAGTLYNEQFF.

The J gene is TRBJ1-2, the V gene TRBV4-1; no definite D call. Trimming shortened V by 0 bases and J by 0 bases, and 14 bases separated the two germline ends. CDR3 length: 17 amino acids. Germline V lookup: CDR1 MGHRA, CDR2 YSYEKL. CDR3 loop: CASSQDTAVRANYGYTF. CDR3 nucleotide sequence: TGCGCCAGCAGCCAAGATACAGCTGTACGAGCTAACTATGGCTACACCTTC.

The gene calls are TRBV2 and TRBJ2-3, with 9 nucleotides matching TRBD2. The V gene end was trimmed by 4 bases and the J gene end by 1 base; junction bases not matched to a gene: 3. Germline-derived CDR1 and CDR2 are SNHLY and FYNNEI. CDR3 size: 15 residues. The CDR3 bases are TGTGCCAGCAGTGTCCAGCGGGGGGGCACAGATACGCAGTATTTT. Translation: CASSVQRGGTDTQYF.

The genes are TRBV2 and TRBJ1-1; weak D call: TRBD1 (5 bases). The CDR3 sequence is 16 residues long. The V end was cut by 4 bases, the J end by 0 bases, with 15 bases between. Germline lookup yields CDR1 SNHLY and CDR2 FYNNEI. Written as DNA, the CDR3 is TGTGCCAGCAGTGGCCAGGGTCTACTGATGAACACTGAAGCTTTCTTT. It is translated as CASSGQGLLMNTEAFF.

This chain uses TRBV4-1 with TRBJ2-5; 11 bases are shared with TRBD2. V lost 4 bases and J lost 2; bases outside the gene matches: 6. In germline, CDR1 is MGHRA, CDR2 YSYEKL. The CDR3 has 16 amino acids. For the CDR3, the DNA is TGCGCCAGCAGCCTTCATTTAGCGGGGGGGCAAGAGACCCAGTACTTC. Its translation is CASSLHLAGGQETQYF.

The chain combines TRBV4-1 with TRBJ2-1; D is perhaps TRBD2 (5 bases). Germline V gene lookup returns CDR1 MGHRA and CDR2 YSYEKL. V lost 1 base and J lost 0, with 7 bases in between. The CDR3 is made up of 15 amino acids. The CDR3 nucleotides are TGCGCCAGCAGCCAAGTAGGAGGCTCCTACAATGAGCAGTTCTTC. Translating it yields CASSQVGGSYNEQFF.

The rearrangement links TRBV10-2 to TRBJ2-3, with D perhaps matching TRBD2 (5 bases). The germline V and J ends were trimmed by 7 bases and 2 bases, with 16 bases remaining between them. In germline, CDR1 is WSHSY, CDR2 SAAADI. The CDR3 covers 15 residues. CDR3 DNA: TGCGCCAGCACCCGAGCGGAGACTAACACAGATACGCAGTATTTT. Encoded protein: CASTRAETNTDTQYF.

The CDR3 is CASSLVGTSGGTYEQYF. For the CDR3, the DNA is TGCGCCAGCAGCTTGGTTGGTACTAGCGGGGGAACCTACGAGCAGTACTTC. V and J are TRBV5-1 and TRBJ2-7; 11 nucleotides agree with TRBD2. V was clipped by 0 bases and J by 2 bases; unmatched bases: 7. The CDR3 covers 17 residues. Germline assignment: CDR1 SGHRS and CDR2 YFSETQ.

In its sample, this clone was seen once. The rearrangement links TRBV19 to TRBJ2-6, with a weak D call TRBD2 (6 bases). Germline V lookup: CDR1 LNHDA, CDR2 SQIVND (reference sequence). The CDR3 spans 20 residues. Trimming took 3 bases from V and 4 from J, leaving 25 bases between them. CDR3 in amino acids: CASSILPGRGMGAGANVLTF. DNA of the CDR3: TGTGCCAGTAGTATTCTACCTGGTCGCGGGATGGGTGCCGGGGCCAACGTCCTGACTTTC.

CDR3 sequence reads: CASRWGRGGYTF. CDR3 bases: TGTGCCAGCAGGTGGGGGCGGGGGGGCTACACCTTC. The gene calls are TRBV6-6 and TRBJ1-2; a weak D match, TRBD1 (6 bases). The germline V gene has CDR1 MNHNY and CDR2 SVGAGI (reference sequence). V was pared by 6 bases and J by 8 bases, with 13 bases between. The CDR3 loop spans 12 amino acids.

The CDR3 protein is CASSTTWTGLNTGELFF. CDR3 nucleotides: TGTGCCAGCAGCACTACCTGGACAGGGCTGAACACCGGGGAGCTGTTTTTT. This chain links TRBV7-9 with TRBJ2-2, with 8 bases aligning to TRBD1. Trimming removed 5 bases from V and 1 base from J; junction bases left unmatched: 9. Per germline, CDR1 SEHNR and CDR2 FQNEAQ (reference sequence). The CDR3 runs 17 residues.

CDR3 nucleotide sequence: TGTGCCAGCAGTTACACGGGGAGCTACAATGAGCAGTTCTTC. It specifies CASSYTGSYNEQFF. The chain uses TRBV6-5 and TRBJ2-1; a possible D gene is TRBD2 (5 bases). CDR1 MNHEY and CDR2 SVGAGI come from the germline V gene. V was trimmed by 2 bases and J by 3 bases, leaving 8 bases between them. This CDR3 has 14 residues.

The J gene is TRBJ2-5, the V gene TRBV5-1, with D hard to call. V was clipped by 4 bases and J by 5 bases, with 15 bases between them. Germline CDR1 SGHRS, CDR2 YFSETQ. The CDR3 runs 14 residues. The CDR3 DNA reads TGCGCCAGCAGCCCCTCTAGGTCGTACGAGACCCAGTACTTC. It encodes CASSPSRSYETQYF.

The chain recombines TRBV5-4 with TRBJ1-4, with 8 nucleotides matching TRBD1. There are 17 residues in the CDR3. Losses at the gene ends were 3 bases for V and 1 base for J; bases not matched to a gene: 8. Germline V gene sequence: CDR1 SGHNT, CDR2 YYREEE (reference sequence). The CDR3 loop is CASSSFQGAVTNEKLFF. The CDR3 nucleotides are TGTGCCAGCAGCTCCTTCCAGGGGGCAGTAACTAATGAAAAACTGTTTTTT.

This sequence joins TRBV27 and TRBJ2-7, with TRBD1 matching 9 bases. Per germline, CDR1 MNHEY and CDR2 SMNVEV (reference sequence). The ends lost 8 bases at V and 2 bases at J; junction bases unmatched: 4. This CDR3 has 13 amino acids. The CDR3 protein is CASGQGSTYEQYF. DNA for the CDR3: TGTGCCAGCGGACAGGGGAGTACCTACGAGCAGTACTTC.

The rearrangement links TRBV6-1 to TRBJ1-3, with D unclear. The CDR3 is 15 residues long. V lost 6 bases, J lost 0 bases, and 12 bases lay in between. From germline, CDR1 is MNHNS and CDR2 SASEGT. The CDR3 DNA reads TGTGCCAGCAGCGAATCAGCGTTCTCTGGAAACACCATATATTTT. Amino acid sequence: CASSESAFSGNTIYF.